This is a list of T cell receptor beta chains from one sample in a study of tumor T cells in aggressive B-cell lymphoma. The data were produced by immunoSEQ multiplex PCR, yet TCRdb's version contains in-frame clones alone and is incomplete. The sample includes 2,500 to 3,500 clones, 75% to 90% of them seen just once. The material sequenced was tumor tissue. These receptors all stem from an adult with diffuse large B cell lymphoma. The CDR3 runs from the conserved cysteine through the conserved F or W. D genes are given only for firm matches.

v_gene: TRBV10-2; j_gene: TRBJ1-2; d_gene: -; CDR3nt: TGCGCCAGCAGTGATTCAGGTGATATTTACTATGGCTACACCTTC; CDR3aa: CASSDSGDIYYGYTF
v_gene: TRBV5-6; j_gene: TRBJ1-1; d_gene: -; CDR3nt: TGTGCCAGCGGGGCCCGGACAGACCGGGCTGAAGCTTTCTTT; CDR3aa: CASGARTDRAEAFF
v_gene: TRBV6-5; j_gene: TRBJ2-7; d_gene: TRBD2; CDR3nt: TGTGCCAGCAGTTACTCGGGGACTAAGGACGAGCAGTACTTC; CDR3aa: CASSYSGTKDEQYF
v_gene: TRBV6-1; j_gene: TRBJ2-5; d_gene: TRBD1; CDR3nt: TGTGCCAGCAGTGTCGGGACAGATCAAGAGACCCAGTACTTC; CDR3aa: CASSVGTDQETQYF
v_gene: TRBV5-1; j_gene: TRBJ1-1; d_gene: -; CDR3nt: TGCGCCAGCAGCCGTGAGGGGGAGCTGAACACTGAAGCTTTCTTT; CDR3aa: CASSREGELNTEAFF
v_gene: TRBV7-9; j_gene: TRBJ1-1; d_gene: -; CDR3nt: TGTGCCAGCAGCTTAGAGGGAGAACGGGGTGAAGCTTTCTTT; CDR3aa: CASSLEGERGEAFF
v_gene: TRBV6-6; j_gene: TRBJ1-1; d_gene: -; CDR3nt: TGTGCCAGCAGGGAGGACAGTGAAGCTTTCTTT; CDR3aa: CASREDSEAFF
v_gene: TRBV7-9; j_gene: TRBJ2-7; d_gene: TRBD1; CDR3nt: TGTGCCAGCAGGTCAGGGGGCCCCCACGAGCAGTACTTC; CDR3aa: CASRSGGPHEQYF
v_gene: TRBV19; j_gene: TRBJ1-1; d_gene: -; CDR3nt: TGTGCCAGTAGTATGCGGGAGGAGAACACTGAAGCTTTCTTT; CDR3aa: CASSMREENTEAFF
v_gene: TRBV5-5; j_gene: TRBJ1-4; d_gene: -; CDR3nt: TGTGCCAGCAGCTCCGGACACATCGCAACTAATGAAAAACTGTTTTTT; CDR3aa: CASSSGHIATNEKLFF
v_gene: TRBV2; j_gene: TRBJ2-2; d_gene: TRBD2; CDR3nt: TGTGCCAGCAGTGAAAGCGGGATAGGCGGGGAGCTGTTTTTT; CDR3aa: CASSESGIGGELFF